The clone carrying this T cell receptor beta chain was counted many times. Excluded: other autoimmune disease, uncontrolled infection, pregnancy or lactation. The data stem from a study of Graves' ophthalmopathy and Graves' hyperthyroidism. Study in general: Specimen type is peripheral blood, obtained at initial diagnosis before any treatment.

Amplification targeted the TCR beta CDR3 regions, with RNA transcripts as the source material. The first-round RT-PCR employed HTBI primers together with the Qiagen OneStep RT-PCR kit. A multiplex PCR was then performed as the second round. One entry per CDR3 protein, called by TCRdb with MiXCR from the multiplex PCR reads. The top ten clones hold about 1.6% of a sample with some 400,000 distinct CDR3 sequences, 18% of them seen once. The sequencing sample was made of peripheral blood. This TCR derives from a woman under 30 with Graves' ophthalmopathy.

The CDR3 loop reads CASSKTGRPWPQHF. The DNA of the CDR3 is TGTGCCAGTAGTAAGACAGGACGGCCTTGGCCCCAGCATTTT. The chain employs TRBV19 and TRBJ1-5, with D possibly being TRBD1 (6 bases). Germline assignment: CDR1 LNHDA and CDR2 SQIVND (reference sequence). The V gene lost 4 bases and the J gene lost 9 bases, with 16 bases spanning the gap. This CDR3 region has 14 residues.